The 8 T cell receptor beta chains given below trace back to one sample, sequenced in a study of breast tumors, draining lymph nodes, adjacent tissues. TCRdb ran MiXCR on the multiplex PCR reads and lists one entry per CDR3 protein. The table records about 100,000 distinct CDR3 sequences, 21% of them present only once. Samples came from axillary lymph nodes draining the breast cancer. Sequenced sample: axillary lymph node tissue. The receptors originated from a female donor with breast cancer. Some clones in this sample may be carry-over from other donors' samples.

This clonotype came up many times. This chain connects TRBV29-1 to TRBJ2-1, with D unresolved. Trimming left V 4 bases short and J 9 bases short, with 13 bases between. From germline, CDR1 is SQVTM and CDR2 ANQGSEA. The CDR3 length is 12 residues. The CDR3 spells CSVATSAVEQFF. The CDR3 bases are TGCAGCGTTGCGACCAGCGCAGTTGAGCAGTTCTTC.

The chain joins TRBV29-1 to TRBJ1-1; no firm D call. The length of the CDR3 is 12 residues. Looked up from germline, CDR1 is SQVTM and CDR2 is ANQGSEA. V lost 7 bases to trimming and J lost 3 bases, with 12 bases between them. The CDR3 protein is CSAHGPYTEAFF. CDR3 sequence (DNA): TGCAGCGCCCATGGACCGTACACTGAAGCTTTCTTT.

This clonotype has ten or more counts. The gene calls are TRBV9 and TRBJ2-5; D gene uncertain. The ends were cut back, 0 bases at V and 5 bases at J, with 11 bases in the middle. This CDR3 has 14 residues. Germline V gives CDR1 SGDLS, CDR2 YYNGEE. CDR3 in amino acids: CASSVARGQETQYF. CDR3 sequence (DNA): TGTGCCAGCAGCGTAGCTCGAGGTCAGGAGACCCAGTACTTC.

There are a few counts of this clonotype. This rearrangement joins TRBV27 to TRBJ2-2, with no clear D. Germline CDR1 and CDR2: MNHEY and SMNVEV (reference sequence). Trimming removed 0 bases from V and 1 base from J, with 12 bases in between. The CDR3 is made up of 17 amino acids. The CDR3: CASSLSRGRMNTGELFF. CDR3 in DNA: TGTGCCAGCAGTTTATCGCGAGGCAGAATGAACACCGGGGAGCTGTTTTTT.

This clonotype was found many times. The rearrangement links TRBV28 to TRBJ1-2; TRBD1 is a possible D gene (6 bases). V lost 6 bases and J 4 bases, leaving 15 bases between the germline ends. This CDR3 has 14 residues. CDR1 and CDR2 from the germline V gene are MDHEN and SYDVKM. The CDR3 coding sequence is TGTGCCAGCAGCATACAGGGACGCGGCTATGGCTACACCTTC. This translates into CASSIQGRGYGYTF.

This clonotype was picked up many times. J is TRBJ1-6 and V is TRBV2; D not resolved. The CDR3 sequence is 15 residues long. V lost 4 bases to trimming and J lost 4 bases, with 11 bases between them. Germline V CDR1 and CDR2: SNHLY, FYNNEI. For the CDR3, the DNA is TGTGCCAGCAGTGGGCAGAAGAAGTATAATTCACCCCTCCACTTT. Its protein is CASSGQKKYNSPLHF.

This clonotype was counted at least ten times. V usage is TRBV7-8 and J usage is TRBJ2-5; the D gene is possibly TRBD2 (5 bases). Deletions cut 5 bases from V and 4 bases from J, with 11 bases between. The CDR3 has 13 residues. The germline CDR1 and CDR2 sequences are SGHVS and FQNEAQ. In DNA, the CDR3 is TGTGCCAGCAGCCCAGACCGGGGAGAGACCCAGTACTTC. Translating it yields CASSPDRGETQYF.

This clonotype was seen ten or more times. The genes are TRBV11-2 and TRBJ1-2; TRBD1 aligns across 8 bases. CDR1 and CDR2 from the germline V gene are SGHAT and FQNNGV. CDR3 size: 17 residues. V was clipped by 2 bases and J by 2 bases; unmatched bases: 10. The CDR3 protein is CASSLFPTGGGNYGYTF. Here the CDR3 DNA reads TGTGCCAGCAGCTTATTCCCTACAGGGGGTGGGAACTATGGCTACACCTTC. Combining the CDR3 with reference TRBV11-2 and TRBJ1-2 gives the whole variable domain EAGVAQSPRYKIIEKRQSVAFWCNPISGHATLYWYQQILGQGPKLLIQFQNNGVVDDSQLPKDRFSAERLKGVDSTLKIQPAKLEDSAVYLCASSLFPTGGGNYGYTFGSGTRLTVV.